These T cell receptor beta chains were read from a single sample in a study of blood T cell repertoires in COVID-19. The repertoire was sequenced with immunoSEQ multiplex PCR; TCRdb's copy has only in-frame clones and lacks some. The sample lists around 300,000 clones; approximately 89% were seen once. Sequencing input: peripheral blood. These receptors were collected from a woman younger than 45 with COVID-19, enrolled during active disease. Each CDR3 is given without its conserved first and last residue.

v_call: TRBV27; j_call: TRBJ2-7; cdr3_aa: ASSLMDRSSYEQY
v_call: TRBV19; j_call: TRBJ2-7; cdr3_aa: ASSERHREPHYEQY
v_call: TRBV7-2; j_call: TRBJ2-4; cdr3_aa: ASSKPQGALAKNIQY
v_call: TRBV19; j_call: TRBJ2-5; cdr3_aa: ASSITGASETQY
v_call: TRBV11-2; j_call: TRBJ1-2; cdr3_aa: ASSLGPQNYGYT
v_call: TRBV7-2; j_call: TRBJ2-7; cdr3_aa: ASSLSPGTAYEQY
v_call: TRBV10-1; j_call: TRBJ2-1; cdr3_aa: ASSPGLPYNEQF
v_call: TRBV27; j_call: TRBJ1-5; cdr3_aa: ASSQRRGGQPQH
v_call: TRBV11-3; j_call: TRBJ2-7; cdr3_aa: ASSSGTGNNYEQY
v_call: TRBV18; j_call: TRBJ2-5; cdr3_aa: ASSPPNSFQETQY
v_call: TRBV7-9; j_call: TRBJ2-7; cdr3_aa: ASSLGAWKAGGPEQY
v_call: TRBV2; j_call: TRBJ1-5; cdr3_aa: ASSVLTSPQH
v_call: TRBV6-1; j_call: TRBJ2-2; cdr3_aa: ASSDRDRGWAGELF
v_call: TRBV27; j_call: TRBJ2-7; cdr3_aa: ASRRNLDSSYEQY
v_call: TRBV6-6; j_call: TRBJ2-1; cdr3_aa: ASTSREGSYNEQF
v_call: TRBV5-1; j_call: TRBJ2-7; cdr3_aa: ASSLEDRVSEQY
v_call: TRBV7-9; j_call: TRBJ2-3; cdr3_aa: ASSLYGTSGRADTQY
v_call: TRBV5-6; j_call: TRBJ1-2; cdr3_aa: ASSLHLVTVDYGYT
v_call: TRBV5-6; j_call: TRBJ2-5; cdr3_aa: ASSPRTSSQETQY
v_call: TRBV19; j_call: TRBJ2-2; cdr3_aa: AQSSGTSGRDTGELF
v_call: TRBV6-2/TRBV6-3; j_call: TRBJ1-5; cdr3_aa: ASSYRTGGDQPQH
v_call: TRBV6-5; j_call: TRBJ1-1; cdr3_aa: ASTRGELNTEAF
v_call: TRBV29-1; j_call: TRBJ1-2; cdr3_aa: SVSADYGYT
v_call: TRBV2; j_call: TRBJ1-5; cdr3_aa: ASSRGQGVGQPQH
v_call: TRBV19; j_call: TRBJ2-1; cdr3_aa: ASSIDPPRKREGRGEQF
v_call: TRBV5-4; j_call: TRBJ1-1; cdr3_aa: ASSPGTNTEAF
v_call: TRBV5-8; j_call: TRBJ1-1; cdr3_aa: ASSGQGNTEAF
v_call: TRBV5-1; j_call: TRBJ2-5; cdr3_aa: ASSIPRTGSLQETQY
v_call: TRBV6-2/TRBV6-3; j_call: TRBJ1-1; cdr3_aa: ASSNPLRDHTEAF
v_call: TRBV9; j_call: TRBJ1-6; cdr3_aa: ASSPPGGNSPLH
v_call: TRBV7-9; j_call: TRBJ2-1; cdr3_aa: ASAGAPYNEQF
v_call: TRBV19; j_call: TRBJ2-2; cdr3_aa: ASSRVTKTSGRFSFTGELF
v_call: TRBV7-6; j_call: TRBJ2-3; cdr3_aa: ASSLAGGTSTDTQY
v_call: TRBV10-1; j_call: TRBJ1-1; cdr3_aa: ASSEDRGSTEAF
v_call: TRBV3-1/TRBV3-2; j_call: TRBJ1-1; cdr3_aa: ASSQTILSGGRTEAF